This paragraph covers one T cell receptor (beta chain) sequence. Antigen: not known. At one of its ends the junction is not consistent with the germline gene, which may arise from a read error. Sequencing targeted expressed TCRB transcripts, as all isolated RNA had been reverse transcribed. Some clones are missing from TCRdb's copy, which holds only in-frame ones; the method was immunoSEQ multiplex PCR. The table lists a few hundred thousand clones, 9.6% of them singletons, with 0.034% in the top ten. These data belong to a study of beta chain features in type 1 diabetes. Study-level information: All samples combined gave around 100,000,000 sorted cells for examination. Findings and caveats of the study: The study found moderately but significantly shorter TCRB CDR3s in all four CD4+ subsets of Type 1 diabetes patients. Relative to healthy donors, patients appeared to have naive, central memory and Treg TCRB repertoires that were more similar. Any PCR bias toward short templates would affect both groups alike.

The CDR3 is 14 amino acids. Per the germline V gene, CDR1 is MDHEN and CDR2 is SYDVKM. The sequencing sample was made of naive CD4+ T cells from blood. This chain joins TRBV28 and TRBJ2-1, with 8 bases aligning to TRBD2. The receptor was derived from a woman younger than 30 in good health. The CDR3 spells CASTLGLAHNEQFF. The CDR3 coding sequence is TGTGCCAGCACTTTAGGACTAGCACACAATGAGCAGTTCTTC.